This TCR beta chain is from a study of T cell repertoires in cytomegalovirus infection. In the study overall: Indications came from public TCR beta signatures; they pointed to CMV infection and to a matching HLA type.

This CDR3 is built from 15 residues. V lost 0 bases and J 5 bases, leaving 16 bases between the germline ends. Germline values: CDR1 DFQATT, CDR2 SNEGSKA (reference sequence). One entry per CDR3 protein results from TCRdb running MiXCR on the reads. In the table there are almost 500,000 distinct CDR3 sequences, around 11% of which are singletons. As for this clonotype: No antigen is known for it.

Study observations and caveats: Clonotype analysis showed dominance of the ex vivo response by HLA-C-restricted CMV-specific TCR beta clonotypes. Frequencies of public TCR beta families were cumulated, and this identified carriers of CMV plus the relevant HLA.

This chain uses TRBV20-1 with TRBJ2-5, with D uncertain. Material for sequencing was PBMCs. The receptor's source is a human donor in good health (CMV status not recorded). Some clones in this sample may be carry-over from other donors' samples. This CDR3 is CSARDPAPDKETQYF. In DNA, the CDR3 is TGCAGTGCTAGAGATCCGGCCCCAGACAAGGAGACCCAGTACTTC.